Given below is one T cell receptor beta chain in context. This clone was found once. The antigen this receptor binds is unknown. Base-call qualities are not available, and no considerably larger clone is one nucleotide away. The CDR3 sequence holds 16 residues, the cysteine and phenylalanine included. Only the CDR3 portion is preserved as DNA: 48 bases, with reading frame beginning at the first base. For this chain, trimming is 1 base at the V end and 4 bases at the J end, and the number of junction bases without a gene match is 10. CDR1 and CDR2, per the germline V gene, are MDHEN and SYDVKM. Synthetic TCR analog templates were spiked into each PCR so that absolute template abundance could be estimated from read counts. Using the immunoSEQ assay, TCRbeta CDR3 regions were amplified from genomic DNA with bias-controlled V and J gene primers. Sequencing of rearranged TCRbeta segments was performed at approximately 20X coverage. The authors processed their data as follows. Sequencing errors were corrected by clustering and CDR3s were annotated against IMGT to assign V, D and J genes. Downstream analyses used only productive TCRbeta rearrangements and left out out-of-frame or stop-codon sequences. Clonality was calculated as one minus the Shannon entropy normalized by the log of the number of unique productive sequences. Clones differing between time points or between blood and tumor were identified by Fisher's exact test with Benjamini-Hochberg correction at adjusted p below 0.01. Sourced from immuneACCESS, this table was stored by TCRdb with only in-frame sequences that have V and J called. A share of the clones is absent; for the studies checked, an unresolved V gene accounts for under half, and the remainder has no known explanation. The V and J calls and clone size come from that table; D and trimming were worked out from the DNA. The sample records approximately 36,000 clones, approximately 80% of which are singletons. Approximately 10% of the sample goes to the ten largest clones.

The sample's time point label is to be understood as: peripheral blood 6 weeks after treatment start. The cohort included 25 to 35 patients with locally advanced or metastatic urothelial carcinoma who were treated at Memorial Sloan Kettering on a trial protocol. Peripheral blood mononuclear cells were collected from each patient pretreatment and during treatment, giving between 1 and 8 total time points per patient. The Qiagen DNeasy Blood extraction kit was used to purify genomic DNA from total PBMCs and tumor samples. PBMCs were collected pretreatment and during treatment, and were isolated and stored as previously described. This entry belongs to a study of PD-L1 blockade in urothelial cancer (dated by TCRdb to the late 2010s). A note on the overall study: Every patient began therapy around 2014 and was given atezolizumab 1,200 mg intravenously every 3 weeks. Blood samples were analyzed 3 weeks after the start of treatment (second dose) and 6 weeks after the start of treatment. Durable clinical benefit was defined as progression-free survival longer than 6 months, and TCR features were also tested against progression-free and overall survival. Somatic, immune and clinical correlates of response to PD-L1 blockade with atezolizumab in urothelial cancer were the focus of an exploratory multi-omic analysis. About 90% of the roughly 29 patients were males with bladder-origin urothelial cancer, and about two thirds of the roughly 30 reported a prior smoking history. Pretreatment tumor samples and matched peripheral blood, collected serially before and after atezolizumab treatment, underwent TCR sequencing. In the same patients, pretreatment tumors underwent whole exome sequencing and RNA sequencing in addition to TCR sequencing. Patients had an ECOG performance status of 0 or 1 and had received between 0 and 3 prior chemotherapy regimens. Durable clinical benefit was achieved by nine patients and was not achieved by 20 patients. Pretreatment blood TCR-seq was available for nearly 30 patients, at least one posttreatment blood collection was obtained for some 25 patients, and tumor TCR-seq was available for some 25 patients. Blood samples gave a median of about 150,000 T cells and 83,000 or so unique TCRs, with a median clonality of 0.080. The paper's findings and limits, for the study overall: At 3 weeks after the start of treatment, tumor-associated TCR clones in peripheral blood had expanded more in patients with durable benefit (n of about 20, p = 0.022). Small sample size (n of about 30) and many exploratory analyses mean the results are intended to be hypothesis-generating. A pretreatment peripheral blood TCR clonality below the median was linked to improved progression-free and overall survival.

This TCR was sampled from a man between 40 and 49 years old with urothelial cancer. This specimen consisted of PBMCs, obtained around atezolizumab (anti-PD-L1) treatment. The rearrangement combines TRBV28 with TRBJ2-7; TRBD2 lines up with 7 middle nucleotides. CDR3 loop: CASSLYRTRTSYEQYF. The DNA reads as follows: TGTGCCAGCAGTTTATATCGGACTAGAACGTCATACGAGCAGTACTTC.